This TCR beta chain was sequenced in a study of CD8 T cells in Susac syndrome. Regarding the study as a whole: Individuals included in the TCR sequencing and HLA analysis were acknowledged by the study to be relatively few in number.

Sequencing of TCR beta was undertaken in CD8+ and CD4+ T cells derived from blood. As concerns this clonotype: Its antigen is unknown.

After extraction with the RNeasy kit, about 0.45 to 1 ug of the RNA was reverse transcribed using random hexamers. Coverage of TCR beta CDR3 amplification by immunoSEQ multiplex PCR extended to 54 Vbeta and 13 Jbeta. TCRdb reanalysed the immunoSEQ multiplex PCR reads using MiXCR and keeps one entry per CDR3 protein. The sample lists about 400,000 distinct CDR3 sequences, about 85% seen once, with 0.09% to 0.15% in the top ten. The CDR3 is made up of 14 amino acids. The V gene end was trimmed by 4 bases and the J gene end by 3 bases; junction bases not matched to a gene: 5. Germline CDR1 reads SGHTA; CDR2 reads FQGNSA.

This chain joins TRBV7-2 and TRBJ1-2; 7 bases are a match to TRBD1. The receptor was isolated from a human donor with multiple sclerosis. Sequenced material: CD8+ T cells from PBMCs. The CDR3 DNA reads TGTGCCAGCAGCTCGCACACAGGGGACTATGGCTACACCTTC. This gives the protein CASSSHTGDYGYTF. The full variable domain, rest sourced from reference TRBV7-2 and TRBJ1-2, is GAGVSQSPSNKVTEKGKDVELRCDPISGHTALYWYRQSLGQGLEFLIYFQGNSAPDKSGLPSDRFSAERTGGSVSTLTIQRTQQEDSAVYLCASSSHTGDYGYTFGSGTRLTVV.